Following are 27 T cell receptor beta chains from one sample sequenced in a study of cytomegalovirus exposure and HLA in healthy donors. In the PCR, 60 Vbeta and 13 Jbeta primers were used. This table comes from immunoSEQ multiplex PCR, and its TCRdb copy is limited to in-frame clones, with some not included. Here the sample spans about 170,000 clones, almost 80% being singletons. The material sequenced was PBMCs. Source of these receptors: a woman aged 45-65 years in good health and CMV-seropositive.

The J gene is TRBJ1-5, the V gene TRBV7-8; 11 positions agree with TRBD1. The CDR3 spans 18 residues. Germline trimming cut 5 bases from V and 3 bases from J; bases unmatched to any gene: 12. The germline CDR1 and CDR2 sequences are SGHVS and FQNEAQ. The DNA of the CDR3 is TGTGCCAGCAGCCCCCCCCTTCGGACAGGGGGCCTCAATCAGCCCCAGCATTTT. Its translation: CASSPPLRTGGLNQPQHF. Complete variable domain (other parts from reference TRBV7-8 and TRBJ1-5): GAGVSQSPRYKVAKRGQDVALRCDPISGHVSLFWYQQALGQGPEFLTYFQNEAQLDKSGLPSDRFFAERPEGSVSTLKIQRTQQEDSAVYLCASSPPLRTGGLNQPQHFGDGTRLSIL.

This chain joins TRBV6-4 and TRBJ1-2; TRBD1 matches 10 bases. This CDR3 has 17 amino acids. The V and J ends lost 4 bases and 4 bases, in that order; junction bases with no gene match: 12. Germline V lookup: CDR1 MRHNA, CDR2 SNTAGT. The CDR3 DNA sequence: TGTGCCAGCAGTGGCCTTCTATCCGGGACAGGGGTCTATGGCTACACCTTC. Protein product: CASSGLLSGTGVYGYTF.

This clone was recorded once. Here the CDR3 DNA reads TGTGCCAGCAGTTTATTCGCGGGTACTGAAGCTTTCTTT. Protein product: CASSLFAGTEAFF. The chain uses TRBV27 and TRBJ1-1; D gene unclear. V gave up 1 base and J gave up 5 bases, with 8 bases separating them. In germline, CDR1 is MNHEY, CDR2 SMNVEV (reference sequence). The CDR3 consists of 13 residues.

The V and J genes are TRBV29-1 and TRBJ2-1; 12 positions agree with TRBD2. Per the germline V gene, CDR1 is SQVTM and CDR2 is ANQGSEA. Unmatched junction bases numbered 13, after V lost 6 bases and J lost 7 bases. The CDR3 is made up of 16 amino acids. The CDR3 sequence is CSVKTTSGRSGNEQFF. The DNA for the CDR3 is TGCAGCGTGAAGACGACTAGCGGGAGAAGTGGAAATGAGCAGTTCTTC.

This clone was counted a few times. The chain carries TRBV19 and TRBJ2-1; the match to TRBD1 covers 10 bases. The trim removed 5 bases at V and 6 bases at J, leaving 7 bases unmatched. The length of the CDR3 is 15 residues. From germline, CDR1 is LNHDA and CDR2 SQIVND (reference sequence). CDR3 sequence (DNA): TGTGCCAGTAGTCCGGACAGGGGGGGTTTCAATGAGCAGTTCTTC. It specifies CASSPDRGGFNEQFF. Looking up the rest from reference TRBV19 and TRBJ2-1 gives the full variable domain: DGGITQSPKYLFRKEGQNVTLSCEQNLNHDAMYWYRQDPGQGLRLIYYSQIVNDFQKGDIAEGYSVSREKKESFPLTVTSAQKNPTAFYLCASSPDRGGFNEQFFGPGTRLTVL.

The genes are TRBV4-1 and TRBJ1-2; 10 nucleotides match TRBD1. The V gene end was trimmed by 4 bases and the J gene end by 3 bases; junction bases not matched to a gene: 5. CDR1 is MGHRA, CDR2 YSYEKL, per germline. CDR3 size: 15 residues. CDR3: CASSPRTGGDYGYTF. CDR3 DNA sequence: TGCGCCAGCAGCCCACGGACAGGGGGGGACTATGGCTACACCTTC.

The chain uses TRBV2 and TRBJ1-5; TRBD1 aligns across 7 bases. CDR1 and CDR2 (germline): SNHLY, FYNNEI. V trimming: 6 bases; J trimming: 6 bases; junction bases outside the gene matches: 8. The CDR3 is 14 amino acids. CDR3 loop: CASSAYRGGQPQHF. Written as DNA, the CDR3 is TGTGCCAGCAGCGCTTACAGGGGTGGTCAGCCCCAGCATTTT.

This rearrangement joins TRBV6-5 to TRBJ1-2; D gene unclear. V was cut by 7 bases and J by 2 bases, with 8 bases left in between. Germline V CDR1 and CDR2: MNHEY, SVGAGI. The CDR3 length is 12 residues. In DNA, the CDR3 is TGTGCCAGCACGAACAAAAACTATGGCTACACCTTC. This encodes CASTNKNYGYTF.

The V and J genes are TRBV19 and TRBJ2-1, with D possibly matching TRBD1 (5 bases). CDR1 LNHDA and CDR2 SQIVND come from the germline V gene (reference sequence). This CDR3 region has 13 residues. Trimming took 10 bases from V and 4 from J, leaving 14 bases between them. CDR3 loop: CATSKSGYNEQFF. The CDR3 region has the DNA TGTGCCACGTCAAAATCAGGGTACAATGAGCAGTTCTTC.

V and J are TRBV2 and TRBJ2-1, with TRBD2 matching over 10 bases. Germline loops: CDR1 SNHLY, CDR2 FYNNEI. This CDR3 region has 16 residues. The J segment lost 10 bases and the V segment lost 3 bases, leaving 12 bases of the junction unmatched. DNA for the CDR3: TGTGCCAGCAGTGATGATGAAGCGGGGGGGCAGGTAGAGCAGTTCTTC. Amino acid sequence: CASSDDEAGGQVEQFF.

The V gene is TRBV6-5, the J gene TRBJ2-3; weak D call: TRBD1 (6 bases). Looked up from germline, CDR1 is MNHEY and CDR2 is SVGAGI. The V gene lost 0 bases and the J gene lost 3 bases, with 10 bases spanning the gap. This CDR3 is 15 amino acids long. The CDR3 region is CASSYSQGMTDTQYF. CDR3 bases: TGTGCCAGCAGTTACTCCCAGGGGATGACAGATACGCAGTATTTT.

The J gene is TRBJ1-1, the V gene TRBV7-5; the listed D gene, TRBD1, was not tested against the DNA. TRBV7-5 is given as a pseudogene. CDR3 length equals 14 residues. CDR3 sequence: CARSLGCQGPEAFF. For the CDR3, the DNA is TGTGCCAGAAGCTTAGGATGTCAGGGGCCTGAAGCTTTCTTT.

The rearrangement links TRBV6-1 to TRBJ1-1, with 7 bases identical to TRBD1. Trimming at V came to 3 bases and at J to 1 base, leaving 5 bases not matched to a gene. Germline V lookup: CDR1 MNHNS, CDR2 SASEGT. The CDR3 consists of 15 residues. Written as DNA, the CDR3 is TGTGCCAGCAGTGACGTTTGGGACAGGAACACTGAAGCTTTCTTT. It encodes CASSDVWDRNTEAFF.

This clone was detected once. The genes are TRBV7-9 and TRBJ2-7; possibly TRBD1 for D (6 bases). Germline lookup yields CDR1 SEHNR and CDR2 FQNEAQ (reference sequence). Trimming pared 4 bases from V and 1 base from J, leaving 11 bases between. The CDR3 has 14 amino acids. This chain's CDR3 is CASSSGDRSYEQYF. DNA of the CDR3: TGTGCCAGCAGCTCAGGAGACAGGTCCTACGAGCAGTACTTC.

The chain uses TRBV5-4 and TRBJ2-5; a possible D gene is TRBD2 (5 bases). Germline CDR1 SGHNT, CDR2 YYREEE (reference sequence). V lost 3 bases to trimming and J lost 7 bases, with 13 bases between them. The CDR3 spans 13 residues. The CDR3 nucleotides are TGTGCCAGCAGCTCTCTCTCGGAGGCGACCCAGTACTTC. It yields the protein CASSSLSEATQYF.

The gene calls are TRBV11-2 and TRBJ2-5, with D unresolved. This CDR3 is 10 amino acids long. Germline V CDR1 and CDR2: SGHAT, FQNNGV. Trimming removed 4 bases from V and 5 bases from J, with 2 bases in between. The CDR3, as DNA: TGTGCCAGCAGCTCTGAGACCCAGTACTTC. It specifies CASSSETQYF. Complete variable domain (other parts from reference TRBV11-2 and TRBJ2-5): EAGVAQSPRYKIIEKRQSVAFWCNPISGHATLYWYQQILGQGPKLLIQFQNNGVVDDSQLPKDRFSAERLKGVDSTLKIQPAKLEDSAVYLCASSSETQYFGPGTRLLVL.

The chain joins TRBV7-9 to TRBJ1-4; 12 bases match TRBD1. Germline V gives CDR1 SEHNR, CDR2 FQNEAQ (reference sequence). CDR3 length equals 19 residues. The ends lost 3 bases at V and 8 bases at J; junction bases unmatched: 16. In nucleotides, the CDR3 is TGTGCCAGCAGCTTCGCTGGGACAGGGGGCGCGGGTTTGTTGGAAAAACTGTTTTTT. Encoded protein: CASSFAGTGGAGLLEKLFF.

This clone was seen a few times. The chain has TRBV5-5 and TRBJ1-4; 8 positions agree with TRBD1. Trimming cost V 4 bases and J 7 bases; bases outside gene matches: 9. CDR3 length: 15 amino acids. Germline CDR1 and CDR2: SGHKS and YYEKEE (reference sequence). CDR3 protein: CASSLPGQGSEKLFF. The CDR3 DNA follows: TGTGCCAGCAGCCTACCAGGACAGGGTAGTGAAAAACTGTTTTTT.

The chain has TRBV2 and TRBJ2-5; TRBD1 agrees at 8 bases. The CDR3 extends over 14 amino acids. J gave up 1 base and V 10 bases, and 8 bases lay outside the gene matches. CDR1 is SNHLY, CDR2 FYNNEI, per germline. For the CDR3, the DNA is TGTGCCACCGCCGACAGGGGAGGCCAAGAGACCCAGTACTTC. Its protein is CATADRGGQETQYF.

The chain couples TRBV28 to TRBJ1-1; D is unclear. The CDR3 runs to 13 residues. Trimming removed 6 bases from V and 6 bases from J, with 14 bases in between. The germline gives CDR1 MDHEN, CDR2 SYDVKM. CDR3 amino acids: CASRINHSPEAFF. The CDR3 DNA follows: TGTGCCAGCAGAATAAACCACAGCCCTGAAGCTTTCTTT.

The V gene is TRBV6-1, the J gene TRBJ1-1; D is possibly TRBD1 (6 bases). CDR3 size: 13 residues. Germline V CDR1 and CDR2: MNHNS, SASEGT. Between the trimmed V and J ends, which lost 11 bases and 0 bases, there was a span of 13 bases. CDR3 sequence reads: CAGGGHLNTEAFF. Written as DNA, the CDR3 is TGTGCCGGGGGCGGGCATTTGAACACTGAAGCTTTCTTT.

The V and J genes are TRBV5-4 and TRBJ2-4; 7 bases match TRBD1. The CDR3 runs 13 residues. The ends lost 1 base at V and 5 bases at J; junction bases unmatched: 0. CDR1 is SGHNT and CDR2 is YYREEE in the germline V gene (reference sequence). Here the CDR3 DNA reads TGTGCCAGCAGCTTGACAGGGGAAAACATTCAGTACTTC. It is translated as CASSLTGENIQYF.

The CDR3 is CASSLEGQGNSPLHF. CDR3 nucleotide sequence: TGTGCCAGCTCACTAGAAGGACAGGGTAATTCACCCCTCCACTTT. The chain employs TRBV18 and TRBJ1-6; the match to TRBD1 covers 8 bases. Germline CDR1 KGHSH, CDR2 LQKENI. J was trimmed by 6 bases and V by 4 bases; bases with no gene match: 5. The CDR3 is 15 residues long.

The sample holds a few counts of this clone. This rearrangement joins TRBV30 to TRBJ2-5; D is unresolved. The germline V gene encodes CDR1 GTSNPN and CDR2 SVGIG (reference sequence). This CDR3 comprises 13 residues. Between the trimmed V and J ends, which lost 2 bases and 1 base, there was a span of 8 bases. This CDR3 is CAWSRNSQETQYF. The DNA for the CDR3 is TGTGCCTGGAGTCGAAACAGCCAAGAGACCCAGTACTTC.

This sequence joins TRBV6-5 and TRBJ1-2; D remains unclear. V was cut by 4 bases and J by 4 bases, with 7 bases left in between. The germline V gene has CDR1 MNHEY and CDR2 SVGAGI. This CDR3 has 12 residues. The CDR3, as DNA: TGTGCCAGCAGTTCTGGGCGCTATGGCTACACCTTC. It codes for CASSSGRYGYTF.

The rearrangement links TRBV19 to TRBJ1-1; the match to TRBD1 covers 9 bases. The germline V gene encodes CDR1 LNHDA and CDR2 SQIVND (reference sequence). The CDR3 runs to 14 residues. Losses at the gene ends were 6 bases for V and 3 bases for J; bases not matched to a gene: 5. The CDR3 DNA sequence: TGTGCCAGTAGCCCTAGGACAGGGGACACTGAAGCTTTCTTT. Protein product: CASSPRTGDTEAFF.

The chain joins TRBV5-5 to TRBJ2-3, with D maybe TRBD1 (6 bases). V was pared by 4 bases and J by 2 bases, with 11 bases between. The CDR3 loop spans 14 amino acids. The germline V gene encodes CDR1 SGHKS and CDR2 YYEKEE (reference sequence). The CDR3 is CASSPRQATDTQYF. In nucleotides, the CDR3 is TGTGCCAGCAGCCCCAGACAGGCCACAGATACGCAGTATTTT.